Below, 2 T cell receptor beta chains from the same sample are listed, as sequenced in a study of blood T cells in healthy people across ages. Using a J-beta primer mix together with a sample-barcoded 5' primer, a second PCR was run for roughly 7 to 11 cycles. MiXCR was run by TCRdb on the 5' RACE reads, yielding one entry per CDR3 protein. The table has roughly 730,000 distinct CDR3 sequences, approximately 60% seen once. Material for sequencing was blood. These receptors were taken from a man in his forties in good health.

V gene TRBV6-6 combines with J gene TRBJ1-2; 10 bases match TRBD1. J gave up 5 bases and V 6 bases, and 12 bases lay outside the gene matches. The CDR3 has 16 amino acids. Germline lookup yields CDR1 MNHNY and CDR2 SVGAGI (reference sequence). CDR3 sequence: CASRLRTGGLNYGYTF. The CDR3 DNA reads TGTGCCAGCAGACTACGGACAGGGGGGCTGAATTATGGCTACACCTTC.

This sequence joins TRBV29-1 and TRBJ1-1; perhaps TRBD1 as D (5 bases). Deletions cut 4 bases from V and 6 bases from J, with 12 bases between. CDR1 is SQVTM and CDR2 is ANQGSEA in the germline V gene. The CDR3 contains 12 residues. Here the CDR3 DNA reads TGCAGCGTTGGACAGCCAAAGGCTGAAGCTTTCTTT. It translates to CSVGQPKAEAFF. Full variable domain (missing parts from reference TRBV29-1 and TRBJ1-1): SAVISQKPSRDICQRGTSLTIQCQVDSQVTMMFWYRQQPGQSLTLIATANQGSEATYESGFVIDKFPISRPNLTFSTLTVSNMSPEDSSIYLCSVGQPKAEAFFGQGTRLTVV.